Listed below are T cell receptor beta chains from one sample, sequenced in a study of chemoradiotherapy in HPV16-positive cancers. The method was immunoSEQ multiplex PCR; TCRdb's version includes in-frame clones alone and lacks a portion of them. The sample includes roughly 8,300 clones, around 75% of them seen just once. This specimen consisted of tumor tissue, obtained from a patient who underwent chemoradiotherapy. The receptors were gathered from a human donor with HPV-associated anogenital cancer. The CDR3 runs from the conserved cysteine through the conserved F or W. The order of the fields is CDR3 length, V gene, CDR3 protein.

13 | TRBV7-2 | CASSLGRTGELFF
13 | TRBV7-9 | CASSLAGPGLPFF
14 | TRBV10-1 | CASSESAEFAKAFF
16 | TRBV5-1 | CASGRLPGQGTYEQYF
15 | TRBV19 | CASNKGRGSTDTQYF
16 | TRBV5-5 | CASSLGRSGYTDTQYF
13 | TRBV29-1 | CSVFGSREPEAFF
13 | TRBV6-5 | CASSPSLRGEQFF
16 | TRBV7-6 | CASSLRGGTGLETQYF
15 | TRBV5-4 | CASSGGTQNTGELFF
18 | TRBV18 | CASSPLATKAGTTYGYTF
16 | TRBV7-6 | CASSLGVGSSYNEQFF
16 | TRBV7-2 | CASSFYGRGTYNEQFF
14 | TRBV5-8 | CASSSGQGDQPQHF
16 | TRBV5-1 | CASSPSTSGRYNEQFF
14 | TRBV10-1 | CASSEERSSYEQYF
16 | TRBV19 | CASSRGPSATYNEQFF
15 | TRBV5-1 | CASSLGHSGGYGYTF
12 | TRBV9 | CASSPGDEKLFF
12 | TRBV14 | CASSQDNQPQHF
14 | TRBV13 | CASSDDRLNTEAFF
17 | TRBV9 | CASSVGQARISYNEQFF
16 | TRBV6-6 | CASGDRESGSGNTIYF
16 | TRBV15 | CATRGVRGRGDQPQHF
15 | TRBV7-9 | CASSSGQGGHEKLFF
15 | TRBV10-1 | CASSESQGATETQYF
16 | TRBV2 | CASTRRGSTSFHEQFF
15 | TRBV7-8 | CASSHEGSGANVLTF
15 | TRBV19 | CASSMGFLGAGEAFF
15 | TRBV7-9 | CASSFPRGGPGELFF
13 | TRBV18 | CASSPASGDGYTF
13 | TRBV7-2 | CASSFRGLTGYTF
11 | TRBV20-1 | CSARGGETQYF
13 | TRBV6-5 | CASSYRPSYEQYF
16 | TRBV28 | CASSFRGARGTDTQYF
16 | TRBV12-5 | CASGLGVGIPNYGYTF
14 | TRBV11-2 | CASSPRTNGNTIYF
15 | TRBV5-1 | CASSFTGRNTDTQYF
18 | TRBV19 | CASSIPGQGLSGNQPQHF
16 | TRBV6-5 | CASSYSPYSYNSPLHF
16 | TRBV10-3 | CAISEVAVLRNTEAFF
15 | TRBV6-5 | CASSYSGQGADTQYF
17 | TRBV5-4 | CAGQGLAGAAGTGELFF
13 | TRBV5-6 | CASSLVVNTEAFF
13 | TRBV30 | CAWSVAAGRSYTF
16 | TRBV30 | CAWRTDRRAYNSPLHF
16 | TRBV4-1 | CASSQAPGVANTEAFF
17 | TRBV7-9 | CASSATHLGPRQETQYF
13 | TRBV7-3 | CASSPTGGTEAFF
15 | TRBV4-3 | CASSQGGQGNTEAFF
13 | TRBV1 | CTSSQWGSAEAFF
15 | TRBV30 | CAGKAAGRRWDTQYF
16 | TRBV15 | CATKRLPDSSYNEQFF
13 | TRBV30 | CAWQSLSNQPQHF
13 | TRBV10-1 | CASSFTGAGELFF
11 | TRBV7-9 | CASTFRDTQYF